This is a list of T cell receptor beta chains from one sample in a study of blood T cell repertoires in COVID-19. Measured with immunoSEQ multiplex PCR; TCRdb has only the in-frame clones, and not every one. Counted here are about 100,000 clones, 80% to 90% occurring once; the ten biggest clones make up less than 3%. The sample was PBMCs or T cells enriched from blood (not recorded which). These receptor sequences come from a woman between 50 and 59 years old who had recovered from COVID-19. Both conserved end residues are part of each CDR3. D genes are given only for firm matches. The listing skips clone size in some rows; elsewhere it reads once, few, many or a size class.

J | D | size | V | DNA | CDR3
TRBJ1-2 | NA | NA | TRBV5-6 | TGTGCCAGCAGCTTGCTTTGGGGCGCCGGCTACACCTTC | CASSLLWGAGYTF
TRBJ2-7 | NA | NA | TRBV7-3 | TGTGCCAGCAGTCTCTCGGCAGGGGAATCCTACGAGCAGTACTTC | CASSLSAGESYEQYF
TRBJ1-1 | NA | NA | TRBV27 | TGTGCCAGCAGTCCCCCGGGAACTGAAGCTTTCTTT | CASSPPGTEAFF
TRBJ2-7 | NA | NA | TRBV5-6 | TGTGCCAGCAGCTTGCCGGGAACGAGGGAGCAGTACTTC | CASSLPGTREQYF
TRBJ2-1 | NA | NA | TRBV28 | TGTGCCAGCAGTTTGTTGAACAGATACAATGAGCAGTTCTTC | CASSLLNRYNEQFF
TRBJ2-7 | TRBD1 | few | TRBV11-2 | TGTGCCAGCAGCTGGGACAGGGACTACGAGCAGTACTTC | CASSWDRDYEQYF
TRBJ2-1 | NA | NA | TRBV19 | TGTGCCAGTAGCCCCGGGGGCTACAATGAGCAGTTCTTC | CASSPGGYNEQFF
TRBJ2-2 | TRBD2 | NA | TRBV30 | TGTGCCTGGAGTGTGGATAGCGGGCCAACCGGGGAGCTGTTTTTT | CAWSVDSGPTGELFF
TRBJ2-2 | TRBD2 | many | TRBV27 | TGTGCCAGCAGCACTAGCGGGGGGATCAACACCGGGGAGCTGTTTTTT | CASSTSGGINTGELFF
TRBJ2-7 | NA | NA | TRBV28 | TGTGCCAGCAGCCCCTCGGGGCGGGGGCTTCCCTACGAGCAGTACTTC | CASSPSGRGLPYEQYF
TRBJ2-2 | TRBD1 | NA | TRBV28 | TGTGCCAGCAGTACAGGGGGCGCAGGCACCGGGGAGCTGTTTTTT | CASSTGGAGTGELFF
TRBJ1-6 | NA | once | TRBV7-2 | TGTGCCAGCACAACATACTCTTTCCAGGGGAAATCCTATAATTCACCCCTCCACTTT | CASTTYSFQGKSYNSPLHF
TRBJ1-1 | NA | NA | TRBV7-9 | TGTGCCAGCAGCCCGGGAACACGTGAAGCTTTCTTT | CASSPGTREAFF
TRBJ2-6 | NA | NA | TRBV2 | TGTGCCAGCAGTGAGTTTTCTTTTGTGGGCCTGTTTAGCTCTGGGGCCAACGTCCTGACTTTC | CASSEFSFVGLFSSGANVLTF
TRBJ2-2 | TRBD2 | once | TRBV3-1/TRBV3-2 | TGTGCCAGCAGCCAAGATTTGGTACTAGCGCCTCGCGGGGAGCTGTTTTTT | CASSQDLVLAPRGELFF
TRBJ2-4 | TRBD2 | NA | TRBV30 | TGTGCCTGGAGGCCCAGACTAGCATGGATAAACATTCAGTACTTC | CAWRPRLAWINIQYF
TRBJ2-1 | NA | NA | TRBV27 | TGTGCCAGCAGTTTTCTCGGGGTCTCCTACAATGAGCAGTTCTTC | CASSFLGVSYNEQFF
TRBJ2-3 | TRBD2 | NA | TRBV7-3 | TGTGCCAGCAGCTTAGCCGGCGGCGGGAGAGATACGCAGTATTTT | CASSLAGGGRDTQYF
TRBJ2-7 | NA | NA | TRBV6-5 | TGTGCCAGTCACAAGGGGGGGAGCTCCTACGAGCAGTACTTC | CASHKGGSSYEQYF
TRBJ2-1 | NA | NA | TRBV5-1 | TGCGCCAGCAGCTCGCTACCGGGTAGGGGTCCTACCTACAATGAGCAGTTCTTC | CASSSLPGRGPTYNEQFF
TRBJ1-1 | NA | NA | TRBV2 | TGTGCCAGGGCGGGGAATAGCATGAACACTGAAGCTTTCTTT | CARAGNSMNTEAFF
TRBJ2-7 | TRBD1 | NA | TRBV5-4 | TGTGCCAGCAGCACCGGGACAGGGGTTAAGGACGAGCAGTACTTC | CASSTGTGVKDEQYF
TRBJ1-1 | TRBD1 | once | TRBV10-2 | TGCGCCAGCCTCACAGGGGGCTTGACTGAAGCTTTCTTT | CASLTGGLTEAFF
TRBJ2-1 | TRBD1 | NA | TRBV25-1 | TGTGCCAGCAGTGAACAGGGGGCCAATGAGCAGTTCTTC | CASSEQGANEQFF
TRBJ1-2 | NA | few | TRBV5-4 | TGTGCCAGCAGCTTGTATGCGGGAGAATACTATGGCTACACCTTC | CASSLYAGEYYGYTF
TRBJ1-6 | NA | NA | TRBV19 | TGTGCCAGTAGTCGGACCGGGATAGATTCACCCCTCCACTTT | CASSRTGIDSPLHF
TRBJ2-7 | NA | NA | TRBV5-6 | TGTGCCAGCAGCTCGGCGGGAATTACAGCAGGCGAGCAGTACTTC | CASSSAGITAGEQYF
TRBJ2-7 | TRBD1 | NA | TRBV28 | TGTGCCAGCACCCCGTCGGGACAGGGAGACAACGAGCAGTACTTC | CASTPSGQGDNEQYF
TRBJ2-1 | NA | NA | TRBV28 | TGTGCCAGCAGTTTGGGAGGGGGGGCCTACAATGAGCAGTTCTTC | CASSLGGGAYNEQFF
TRBJ2-3 | NA | NA | TRBV7-2 | TGTGCCAGCAGCTTACAGCAGAGGACAGATACGCAGTATTTT | CASSLQQRTDTQYF
TRBJ1-1 | NA | NA | TRBV7-8 | TGTGCCAGCAGCTTAGTTAGAGCCCAGGGACACATGAACACTGAAGCTTTCTTT | CASSLVRAQGHMNTEAFF